A selection of T cell receptor beta chains follows, all from one sample in a study of vaccination effects on CD4 cells after COVID-19. Their recognized antigens are unknown. The table came from immunoSEQ multiplex PCR; TCRdb's copy has only in-frame clones and leaves some out. Of tens of thousands of clones listed, 73% were seen once; the top ten hold 33%. Here the sequenced sample was CD4+ T cells from PBMCs cultured with a peptide pool, taken before COVID-19 vaccination. The source of these receptors is a human donor who had a prior SARS-CoV-2 infection. Both conserved end residues are trimmed from each CDR3. The order of the fields is CDR3 protein, clone size, J gene, V gene. The listing skips clone size in some rows; elsewhere it reads once, few, many or a size class.

ASSLGSGGTTNEKLF,-,TRBJ1-4,TRBV5-1
ASSLAVLSARSTDTQY,-,TRBJ2-3,TRBV7-9
ASSLFSDQPQH,few,TRBJ1-5,TRBV5-5
ASSDRADYNEQF,-,TRBJ2-1,TRBV6-4
ASSNRVSNQPQH,-,TRBJ1-5,TRBV3-1/TRBV3-2
ASSMTGTYYEQY,-,TRBJ2-7,TRBV7-2
ASSLATSVQGYEQY,-,TRBJ2-7,TRBV7-8
ASSSPGRASGGQSYNEQF,-,TRBJ2-1,TRBV6-2/TRBV6-3
ASSLLSHHPGYRETQY,-,TRBJ2-5,TRBV7-2
ASSQDRATSGRDEQF,-,TRBJ2-1,TRBV4-3
ASVLGGQGSQETQY,-,TRBJ2-5,TRBV2
ASSLAWGYQETQY,-,TRBJ2-5,TRBV5-1
ASSQEGTKETQY,-,TRBJ2-5,TRBV4-2
ASSAKAWGDMNTEAF,-,TRBJ1-1,TRBV7-9
ASSYSMESYYEQY,-,TRBJ2-7,TRBV6-2/TRBV6-3
SASKVTDTQY,-,TRBJ2-3,TRBV20-1
AIARDRGYGYT,few,TRBJ1-2,TRBV6-5
GWTQNTGELF,few,TRBJ2-2,TRBV30
ASSQAYTGELF,-,TRBJ2-2,TRBV3-1/TRBV3-2
ASSLTTGDEKLF,-,TRBJ1-4,TRBV7-8
ASSTRGGPNEQF,-,TRBJ2-1,TRBV4-1
ASSSTGMVSPLH,few,TRBJ1-6,TRBV2
ASSLRSSYEQY,-,TRBJ2-7,TRBV5-5
AWTSGSYNEQF,-,TRBJ2-1,TRBV30
ASSLAGLDWETQY,-,TRBJ2-5,TRBV7-2
ASSTGPEGAHNEQF,few,TRBJ2-1,TRBV5-1
ASSAQGNTEAF,-,TRBJ1-1,TRBV7-9
ASSAIELNTEAF,-,TRBJ1-1,TRBV7-6
ASSLSYSLNTGELF,once,TRBJ2-2,TRBV7-9
ASSPNRGITEKLF,-,TRBJ1-4,TRBV5-4
ASSQDDGANEQY,few,TRBJ2-7,TRBV3-1/TRBV3-2
ASSPRGEAGYT,-,TRBJ1-2,TRBV11-2
ASSQDPHNEQF,-,TRBJ2-1,TRBV11-2
ASSFVSGGGTDTQY,-,TRBJ2-3,TRBV5-1
ASTDRGNQPQH,-,TRBJ1-5,TRBV19
ASSATTGSRNTIY,-,TRBJ1-3,TRBV9
ATSLLRGANQETQY,-,TRBJ2-5,TRBV15
ASSQSSGQGIEQY,once,TRBJ2-7,TRBV7-6
ASSPPGTGRYEQY,-,TRBJ2-7,TRBV28
ASSTPTESSGNTIY,once,TRBJ1-3,TRBV18
ASKVRENTEAF,-,TRBJ1-1,TRBV6-5
ASSLELGPYGKLF,-,TRBJ1-4,TRBV5-6
ATSRDRADEAF,-,TRBJ1-1,TRBV15
ASSPGTGRDNEQF,-,TRBJ2-1,TRBV5-4
ASSLGRGGALYEQY,once,TRBJ2-7,TRBV7-2
ASSQDSPGQGASGYT,few,TRBJ1-2,TRBV4-1
ASSLFPGQQETQY,-,TRBJ2-5,TRBV7-8
AITPGVGEADTQY,-,TRBJ2-3,TRBV10-3
ASSSSGTGSNEAF,-,TRBJ1-1,TRBV6-5
ASSLMLAGDTGELF,few,TRBJ2-2,TRBV5-4
ASSLFALGEGQGKGETQY,-,TRBJ2-5,TRBV27
AWSGPARDTQY,-,TRBJ2-3,TRBV30
ASSEARTRQPKAGELF,-,TRBJ2-2,TRBV2
ASSSWGAGAGGETQY,-,TRBJ2-5,TRBV27